The rows below give T cell receptor beta chains drawn from one sample of a study of blood T cell repertoires in COVID-19. Repertoires were generated with immunoSEQ multiplex PCR, while TCRdb's copy carries only in-frame clones and drops some. The table shows some 31,000 clones, with around nine tenths occurring only once. The sample taken for sequencing was peripheral blood. All receptors come from a human donor in a cohort sampled during active COVID-19. The donor label of this sample is uncertain. Each CDR3 is given with its conserved first and last residue. The D gene is left open where the match is weak.

D,J,V,CDR3
TRBD1,TRBJ1-5,TRBV7-9,CASSVGQNQPQHF
NA,TRBJ2-1,TRBV28,CATTGSNNEQFF
NA,TRBJ2-7,TRBV5-1,CASSLEWTGEQYF
TRBD2,TRBJ2-2,TRBV10-3,CAIENAQTSGRAGELFF
TRBD1,TRBJ1-2,TRBV7-8,CASSFGQGQGYTF
NA,TRBJ2-2,TRBV30,CAWMRRGGAGELFF
TRBD2,TRBJ2-3,TRBV5-1,CASSLGGTSVTDTQYF
TRBD1,TRBJ2-7,TRBV11-3,CASSLEGTAYEQYF
NA,TRBJ2-7,TRBV11-2,CASSLGGGTAHYEQYF
NA,TRBJ1-2,TRBV11-3,CASSPQETRRGNGYTF
TRBD1,TRBJ1-5,TRBV6-5,CASGGGPMQPQHF
TRBD1,TRBJ1-1,TRBV10-2,CASKEQGAAEAFF
NA,TRBJ2-7,TRBV5-4,CASSFMTREFEQYF
NA,TRBJ2-6,TRBV7-9,CASSSDLSGANVLTF
TRBD1,TRBJ1-2,TRBV19,CASSTDRVSGYTF
NA,TRBJ2-2,TRBV12-3/TRBV12-4,CASSPDTGELFF
TRBD2,TRBJ2-5,TRBV9,CASSAGGAWWETQYF
NA,TRBJ1-1,TRBV28,CASSLSPQSGAYTEAFF
NA,TRBJ2-7,TRBV15,CATSRGVLNEQYF
TRBD1,TRBJ1-4,TRBV6-1,CASSEPYRGRREKLFF
NA,TRBJ2-2,TRBV3-1/TRBV3-2,CASSQKASLFTGELFF
TRBD1,TRBJ1-1,TRBV5-4,CASSQNRDRYFMNTEAFF
NA,TRBJ2-2,TRBV7-9,CASSSTGNTGELFF
TRBD2,TRBJ2-7,TRBV6-6,CASRGRAGMWEQYF
NA,TRBJ1-1,TRBV7-9,CASSSQGSEAFF